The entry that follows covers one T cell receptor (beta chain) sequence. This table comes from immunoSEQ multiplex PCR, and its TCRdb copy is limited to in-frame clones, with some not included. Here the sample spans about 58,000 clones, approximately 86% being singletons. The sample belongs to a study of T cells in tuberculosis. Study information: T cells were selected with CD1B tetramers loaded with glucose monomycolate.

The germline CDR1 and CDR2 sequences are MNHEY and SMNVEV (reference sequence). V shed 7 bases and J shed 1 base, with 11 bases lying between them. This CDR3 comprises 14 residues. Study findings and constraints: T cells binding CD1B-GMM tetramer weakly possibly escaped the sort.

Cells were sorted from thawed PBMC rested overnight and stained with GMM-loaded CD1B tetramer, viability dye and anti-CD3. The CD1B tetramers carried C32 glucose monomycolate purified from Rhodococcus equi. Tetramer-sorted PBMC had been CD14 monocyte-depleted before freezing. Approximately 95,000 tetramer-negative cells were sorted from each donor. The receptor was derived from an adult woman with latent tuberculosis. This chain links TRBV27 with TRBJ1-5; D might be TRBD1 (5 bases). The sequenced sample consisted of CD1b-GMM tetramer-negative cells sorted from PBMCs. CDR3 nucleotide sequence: TGTGCCAGCACTCCTGCAGGGAGCAATCAGCCCCAGCATTTT. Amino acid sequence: CASTPAGSNQPQHF.